The 23 T cell receptor beta chains listed next were all sequenced from one sample in a study of shared clonotypes between healthy human individuals. The table came from immunoSEQ multiplex PCR; TCRdb's copy has only in-frame clones and leaves some out. In the table there are 2 million to 2.5 million clones, approximately 94% of which are singletons. Specimen: naive CD4+ T cells sorted from blood. The subset was: CD45RA+ positively selected. These receptors originate from a young man in good health.

The chain employs TRBV7-8 and TRBJ2-7; a weak D match, TRBD1 (5 bases). The germline CDR1 and CDR2 sequences are SGHVS and FQNEAQ. The CDR3 is 13 residues long. V was cut by 1 base and J by 6 bases, with 10 bases left in between. In nucleotides, the CDR3 is TGTGCCAGCAGCTTAGATAGACAGTCCGAGCAGTACTTC. Amino acid sequence: CASSLDRQSEQYF.

The V call is TRBV5-1, the J call TRBJ1-2; 7 bases align to TRBD1. Germline CDR1 and CDR2: SGHRS and YFSETQ. The CDR3 runs 14 residues. V dropped 3 bases and J dropped 4; count of bases not matched to a gene: 6. CDR3 DNA sequence: TGCGCCAGCAGCTCCGAGGGACAGACCTATGGCTACACCTTC. Protein: CASSSEGQTYGYTF. The whole variable domain, remainder taken from reference TRBV5-1 and TRBJ1-2, is KAGVTQTPRYLIKTRGQQVTLSCSPISGHRSVSWYQQTPGQGLQFLFEYFSETQRNKGNFPGRFSGRQFSNSRSEMNVSTLELGDSALYLCASSSEGQTYGYTFGSGTRLTVV.

The J gene is TRBJ2-7, the V gene TRBV11-2; TRBD2 aligns across 12 bases. V lost 4 bases and J lost 3; bases outside the gene matches: 4. This CDR3 spans 15 amino acids. Germline values: CDR1 SGHAT, CDR2 FQNNGV. The CDR3 DNA sequence: TGTGCCAGCAGCTCGCCGGGACTAGCGGGCTACGAGCAGTACTTC. Amino acids: CASSSPGLAGYEQYF.

This chain joins TRBV25-1 and TRBJ2-2; D is unresolved. Germline CDR1 is MGHDK and CDR2 is SYGVNS. This CDR3 is 13 amino acids long. Trimming cost V 8 bases and J 4 bases, with 11 bases left between them. This chain's CDR3 is CASSDSRTGELFF. The CDR3 DNA follows: TGTGCCAGCTCAGATTCACGCACCGGGGAGCTGTTTTTT. The variable domain in full, completed from reference TRBV25-1 and TRBJ2-2, reads EADIYQTPRYLVIGTGKKITLECSQTMGHDKMYWYQQDPGMELHLIHYSYGVNSTEKGDLSSESTVSRIRTEHFPLTLESARPSHTSQYLCASSDSRTGELFFGEGSRLTVL.

V and J are TRBV5-1 and TRBJ2-7, with D uncertain. Per the germline V gene, CDR1 is SGHRS and CDR2 is YFSETQ. The CDR3 contains 13 residues. Between the trimmed V and J ends, which lost 0 bases and 6 bases, there was a span of 10 bases. The CDR3, as DNA: TGCGCCAGCAGCTTGGTTTTGGGATCCGAGCAGTACTTC. Translating it yields CASSLVLGSEQYF.

This clone was seen a single time. V usage is TRBV11-2 and J usage is TRBJ1-1; D gene ambiguous. Germline CDR1 is SGHAT and CDR2 is FQNNGV. This CDR3 comprises 14 residues. V shed 3 bases and J shed 1 base, with 9 bases lying between them. The CDR3 loop reads CASSFLQTNTEAFF. The CDR3 coding sequence is TGTGCCAGCAGCTTCTTACAGACGAACACTGAAGCTTTCTTT.

The chain links TRBV11-2 to TRBJ1-5; D uncertain. Germline values: CDR1 SGHAT, CDR2 FQNNGV. V was cut by 1 base and J by 1 base, with 11 bases left in between. There are 16 residues in the CDR3. The CDR3 sequence is CASSLASGYSNQPQHF. Here the CDR3 DNA reads TGTGCCAGCAGCTTAGCTTCGGGGTACAGCAATCAGCCCCAGCATTTT.

The J gene is TRBJ1-2, the V gene TRBV30; 10 nucleotides agree with TRBD1. The CDR3 is 14 amino acids. Germline assignment: CDR1 GTSNPN and CDR2 SVGIG (reference sequence). Germline trimming cut 2 bases from V and 10 bases from J; bases unmatched to any gene: 10. As DNA, the CDR3 is TGTGCCTGGAGTTTCGCCCGACAGGGGGCGGACTACACCTTC. Translated, it gives CAWSFARQGADYTF.

The genes are TRBV28 and TRBJ1-1; D might be TRBD1 (5 bases). CDR1 is MDHEN and CDR2 is SYDVKM in the germline V gene. V lost 7 bases and J lost 4, with 16 bases in between. CDR3 length: 14 amino acids. CDR3 DNA: TGTGCCAGCACCACACCGGGAAGGGGCACTGAAGCTTTCTTT. Translating gives CASTTPGRGTEAFF.

V usage is TRBV10-3 and J usage is TRBJ2-3, with 7 positions matching TRBD1. This CDR3 is built from 12 residues. V gave up 9 bases and J gave up 2 bases; unmatched junction bases: 2. In germline, CDR1 is ENHRY, CDR2 SYGVKD. In DNA, the CDR3 is TGTGCCATTGGGACAGCCACAGATACGCAGTATTTT. It translates to CAIGTATDTQYF.

The chain joins TRBV5-6 to TRBJ2-3; D ambiguous. The V end was cut by 1 base, the J end by 0 bases, with 9 bases between. The CDR3 is made up of 15 amino acids. Looked up from germline, CDR1 is SGHDT and CDR2 is YYEEEE. In nucleotides, the CDR3 is TGTGCCAGCAGCTTGCTTCGATTGAGCACAGATACGCAGTATTTT. The encoded protein is CASSLLRLSTDTQYF. Combining the CDR3 with reference TRBV5-6 and TRBJ2-3 gives the whole variable domain DAGVTQSPTHLIKTRGQQVTLRCSPKSGHDTVSWYQQALGQGPQFIFQYYEEEERQRGNFPDRFSGHQFPNYSSELNVNALLLGDSALYLCASSLLRLSTDTQYFGPGTRLTVL.

The V and J genes are TRBV30 and TRBJ1-1; D is unclear. The CDR3 covers 13 residues. Trimming removed 5 bases from V and 4 bases from J, with 14 bases in between. The germline CDR1 and CDR2 sequences are GTSNPN and SVGIG (reference sequence). The DNA for the CDR3 is TGTGCCTGGTCAGAGCTAGTCCGCACTGAAGCTTTCTTT. Translation: CAWSELVRTEAFF.

The chain carries TRBV9 and TRBJ1-6; D might be TRBD1 (5 bases). This CDR3 spans 15 amino acids. The germline V gene has CDR1 SGDLS and CDR2 YYNGEE. V gave up 0 bases and J gave up 8 bases, with 12 bases separating them. DNA for the CDR3: TGTGCCAGCAGCGTAGACGGACAACCCTATTCACCCCTCCACTTT. Its translation is CASSVDGQPYSPLHF.

The chain has TRBV5-1 and TRBJ2-2; D not certain. Germline V gene lookup returns CDR1 SGHRS and CDR2 YFSETQ. The V and J ends lost 0 bases and 7 bases respectively, with 13 bases between them. The CDR3 covers 15 residues. CDR3 DNA: TGCGCCAGCAGCTTGGATCCGGGTTCGGGCGGGGAGCTGTTTTTT. Translated, it gives CASSLDPGSGGELFF.

This chain connects TRBV5-6 to TRBJ1-2; a weak D match, TRBD1 (6 bases). CDR1 and CDR2 from the germline V gene are SGHDT and YYEEEE. CDR3 length: 15 residues. V dropped 3 bases and J dropped 3 bases, with 15 bases sitting between them. The CDR3 nucleotides are TGTGCCAGCAGCTCAGCTACAGGGAGGGACTATGGCTACACCTTC. It specifies CASSSATGRDYGYTF.

This clone was seen a single time. V usage is TRBV5-1 and J usage is TRBJ1-2, with 7 positions matching TRBD1. This CDR3 comprises 15 residues. The junction had 9 bases not matched to a gene; V was cut back by 4 bases and J by 3 bases. Germline V gene sequence: CDR1 SGHRS, CDR2 YFSETQ. In nucleotides, the CDR3 is TGCGCCAGCAGCAGCCGAGCCGGGACAGACTATGGCTACACCTTC. Translation: CASSSRAGTDYGYTF. The entire variable domain, with the rest obtained from reference TRBV5-1 and TRBJ1-2, is as follows: KAGVTQTPRYLIKTRGQQVTLSCSPISGHRSVSWYQQTPGQGLQFLFEYFSETQRNKGNFPGRFSGRQFSNSRSEMNVSTLELGDSALYLCASSSRAGTDYGYTFGSGTRLTVV.

This chain uses TRBV7-9 with TRBJ2-3; 12 nucleotides match TRBD2. Germline V CDR1 and CDR2: SEHNR, FQNEAQ (reference sequence). The CDR3 has 16 amino acids. Trimming removed 5 bases from V and 2 bases from J; junction bases left unmatched: 5. CDR3 residues: CASSTGLAGPTDTQYF. The CDR3 nucleotides are TGTGCCAGCAGCACCGGACTAGCGGGACCCACAGATACGCAGTATTTT.

The rearrangement uses TRBV9 and TRBJ2-7, with 7 bases aligning to TRBD2. CDR3 length: 15 residues. Trimming at V came to 4 bases and at J to 0 bases, leaving 7 bases not matched to a gene. Germline V CDR1 and CDR2: SGDLS, YYNGEE. The CDR3 DNA follows: TGTGCCAGCAGCCCCACCGGGGGGAGCTCCTACGAGCAGTACTTC. The encoded protein is CASSPTGGSSYEQYF.

The chain links TRBV19 to TRBJ2-1; the match to TRBD1 covers 8 bases. CDR1 is LNHDA, CDR2 SQIVND, per germline (reference sequence). Trimming removed 2 bases from V and 9 bases from J; junction bases left unmatched: 6. The CDR3 loop spans 14 amino acids. CDR3 coding DNA: TGTGCCAGTAGTATACGATACAGGGGGAGTGAGCAGTTCTTC. Amino acid sequence: CASSIRYRGSEQFF.

The J gene is TRBJ2-7, the V gene TRBV7-2, with TRBD2 matching 10 bases. The CDR3 totals 14 residues. The trim removed 5 bases at V and 3 bases at J, leaving 4 bases unmatched. Looked up from germline, CDR1 is SGHTA and CDR2 is FQGNSA. CDR3 in amino acids: CASSGGLAVYEQYF. The CDR3 DNA reads as TGTGCCAGCAGCGGTGGACTAGCGGTCTACGAGCAGTACTTC. Based on the CDR3 plus reference TRBV7-2 and TRBJ2-7, the full variable domain is GAGVSQSPSNKVTEKGKDVELRCDPISGHTALYWYRQSLGQGLEFLIYFQGNSAPDKSGLPSDRFSAERTGGSVSTLTIQRTQQEDSAVYLCASSGGLAVYEQYFGPGTRLTVT.

The chain is built from TRBV7-9 and TRBJ2-5, with no clear D. The CDR3 extends over 14 amino acids. V shed 7 bases and J shed 2 bases, with 14 bases lying between them. The germline V gene has CDR1 SEHNR and CDR2 FQNEAQ (reference sequence). In nucleotides, the CDR3 is TGTGCCAGCAACCCCAAAACCAGTCAAGAGACCCAGTACTTC. As protein: CASNPKTSQETQYF.

This clone was counted a single time. The V gene is TRBV6-4, the J gene TRBJ1-5; maybe TRBD1 (5 bases). CDR1 and CDR2 from the germline V gene are MRHNA and SNTAGT. V was shortened by 0 bases and J by 0 bases, with 12 bases between the two germline ends. The CDR3 spans 17 residues. The CDR3 DNA is TGTGCCAGCAGTGACTCGGGGGGGGGATATAGCAATCAGCCCCAGCATTTT. Translated: CASSDSGGGYSNQPQHF.

With respect to this clone: Other DNA sequences in this specimen translate into the identical CDR3. This sequence joins TRBV30 and TRBJ2-6; D call uncertain. This CDR3 comprises 14 residues. Trimming left V 3 bases short and J 2 bases short, with 8 bases between. Germline V gene sequence: CDR1 GTSNPN, CDR2 SVGIG (reference sequence). This CDR3 is CAWSAGTGANVLTF. The CDR3, as DNA: TGTGCCTGGAGCGCCGGCACTGGGGCCAACGTCCTGACTTTC.